These T cell receptor beta chains were read from a single sample in a study of tumor-infiltrating lymphocytes in oesophageal squamous cell carcinoma. TCRdb independently ran MiXCR on the PCR reads; one entry per CDR3 protein. The sample holds about 17,000 distinct CDR3 sequences; around 45% are singletons and the top ten take less than 55%. The sample consisted of normal esophageal tissue next to the tumor. The receptors here all came from a female donor with esophageal squamous cell carcinoma. CDR3s include the opening cysteine and the closing phenylalanine or tryptophan. The D gene is left open where the match is weak. Not every row has a clone size; where given, it reads once, few, many or a size class.

TRBD2	TRBV7-2	TRBJ2-1	-	TGTGCCAGCAGTCCCCCGGGGGGTAGTTCACCCCTCCACTTC	CASSPPGGSSPLHF
-	TRBV25-1	TRBJ2-1	-	TGTGCCAGCAGGGGAACCGGGACACAATACAATGAGCAGTTCTTC	CASRGTGTQYNEQFF
TRBD2	TRBV7-2	TRBJ2-3	few	TGTGCCAGCAGCGTTAGCGGGAGGGCCTCAGATACGCAGTATTTT	CASSVSGRASDTQYF
-	TRBV5-3	TRBJ2-3	-	TGTGCCAGCAGCTTGGTCGGCTACAATGAGCAGTTCTTT	CASSLVGYNEQFF
-	TRBV6-2/TRBV6-3	TRBJ1-5	few	TGTGCCAGCAGTTACGCCGAAGGGGGACCTGAGAATCAGCCCCAGCATTTT	CASSYAEGGPENQPQHF
-	TRBV27	TRBJ1-4	-	TGTGCCAGCAGTTACAGAGATAATGAAAAACTGTTTTTT	CASSYRDNEKLFF
-	TRBV11-2	TRBJ2-4	many	TGTGCCAGCAGCTTTCGGGGGATAAACATTCAGTACTTC	CASSFRGINIQYF
-	TRBV11-1	TRBJ2-3	many	TGTGCCAGCAGCTTATGGGGTCGGACCCGTAGCACAGATACGCAGTATTTT	CASSLWGRTRSTDTQYF
TRBD2	TRBV10-3	TRBJ2-5	-	TGTGCCATCAGCTCAGAGGTGAAGACTAGCGGAATTGCGGAGACCCAGTACTTC	CAISSEVKTSGIAETQYF
TRBD2	TRBV11-1	TRBJ2-1	-	TGTGCCAGCAGCTTAGGGACTAGCGGGATCTATGAGCAGTTCTTC	CASSLGTSGIYEQFF
-	TRBV12-3/TRBV12-4	TRBJ1-1	-	TGTGCCAGCAGTTTAGAAGAGGCTGAAGCTTTCTTT	CASSLEEAEAFF
-	TRBV7-6	TRBJ2-1	many	TGTGCCAGCAGCTTAGTGGACGAGCAGTTCTTC	CASSLVDEQFF
-	TRBV7-2	TRBJ2-7	many	TGTGCCAGCAGCTTAATGGGGGGACCCTACGAGCAGTACTTC	CASSLMGGPYEQYF
TRBD2	TRBV7-7	TRBJ2-7	few	TGTGCTAGCAGCTTATTTAGCGGGAGTTACAATGAGCAGTACTTC	CASSLFSGSYNEQYF
TRBD2	TRBV7-9	TRBJ2-1	once	TGTGCCAGCAGCTTAGCTCTAGCGGGAGGGTTAGATGAGCAGTTCTTC	CASSLALAGGLDEQFF
-	TRBV5-6	TRBJ2-3	-	TGTGCCAGCAGCTTGGGTCAACAGGGTTACCAATCTAGCACAGATACGCAGTATTTT	CASSLGQQGYQSSTDTQYF
-	TRBV6-1	TRBJ1-1	many	TGTGCCAGCAGCCGAAGACGGGGCCGCACTGAAGCTTTCTTT	CASSRRRGRTEAFF
TRBD2	TRBV7-2	TRBJ2-1	medium-sized	TGTGCCAGCAGCTCTATAGCGGGACTCTACAATGAGCAGTTCTTC	CASSSIAGLYNEQFF
-	TRBV7-6	TRBJ2-3	-	TGTGCCAGCAGCTTGGCAGGGAGCACAGATACGCAGTATTTT	CASSLAGSTDTQYF
TRBD2	TRBV7-9	TRBJ2-7	few	TGTGCCAGCAGCGATTACGGGACTAGCGGGAGCCACGAGCAGTACTTC	CASSDYGTSGSHEQYF
-	TRBV7-6	TRBJ2-3	once	TGTGCCAGCAGCCTTATATCGACTACAGATACGCAGTATTTT	CASSLISTTDTQYF
-	TRBV7-2	TRBJ2-3	-	TGTGCCAGCAGCCCAGCGCTGGGTGAGGCCCCTACGCAGTATTTT	CASSPALGEAPTQYF
TRBD2	TRBV7-2	TRBJ2-1	-	TGTGCCGGCAGCTTTATGACTAGCGGGATTAATGAGCAGTTCTTC	CAGSFMTSGINEQFF
TRBD1	TRBV5-1	TRBJ1-1	many	TGCGCCAGCAGCTTTGGAGGGACAGGGGCGGTCTCCACTGAAGCTTTCTTT	CASSFGGTGAVSTEAFF
TRBD1	TRBV6-5	TRBJ2-7	-	TGTGCCAGCAGTGTAAACCTAGGACAGGTGTACGAGCAGTACTTC	CASSVNLGQVYEQYF
TRBD1	TRBV28	TRBJ2-7	-	TGTGCCAGCAGTCCCTATGCCGGGACAGGGAGCTACGAGCAGTACTTC	CASSPYAGTGSYEQYF
TRBD2	TRBV7-9	TRBJ2-5	few	TGTGCCAGCAGCTTTCGGCGGGGGAGTCAAGAGACCCAGTACTTC	CASSFRRGSQETQYF
-	TRBV7-9	TRBJ2-7	-	TGTGCCAGCAGCTTGACAGCTAACTCCTACGAGCAGTACTTC	CASSLTANSYEQYF
TRBD2	TRBV7-9	TRBJ2-7	few	TGTGCCAGCAGCGAAGTTAGCGGGAGGGCCGTCGAGCAGTACTTC	CASSEVSGRAVEQYF
TRBD1	TRBV7-2	TRBJ2-5	-	TGTGCCAGCATGCCAGGGACAGGGCGCCACAATGAGCAGTACTTC	CASMPGTGRHNEQYF
TRBD2	TRBV24-1	TRBJ2-3	once	TGTGCCACCAGTGCGACTAGCGGGAGCACAGATACGCAGTATTTT	CATSATSGSTDTQYF
-	TRBV20-1	TRBJ2-2	few	TGCAGTGCCCCTGACACCGGGGAGCTGTTTTTT	CSAPDTGELFF
-	TRBV7-3	TRBJ2-5	-	TGTGCCAGCAGCTTACCGAGGCAAGAGACCCAGTACTTC	CASSLPRQETQYF
TRBD2	TRBV7-4	TRBJ2-1	-	TGTGCCAGCAGCTTAGCGCACCTAGCGGACTCCTACAATGAGCAGTTCTTC	CASSLAHLADSYNEQFF
-	TRBV7-2	TRBJ2-3	-	TGTGCCAGCAGCCGTACTGGACGCACAGATACGCAGTATTTT	CASSRTGRTDTQYF
TRBD2	TRBV28	TRBJ2-5	many	TGTGCCAGCAGCTCCGGGACTAGCCGGGGAGAGACCCAGTACTTC	CASSSGTSRGETQYF
-	TRBV6-1	TRBJ2-1	few	TGTGCCACAACACTGGCCAGCTCCTACAATGAGCAGTTCTTC	CATTLASSYNEQFF
-	TRBV6-6	TRBJ2-1	many	TGTGCCAGCAGTTACTCGCCAGGGTTGTTCAATGAGCAGTTCTTC	CASSYSPGLFNEQFF
TRBD2	TRBV5-1	TRBJ2-7	-	TGCGCCAGCAGCGGTTCCGCTAGCGGTATTTCCTACGAGCAGTACTTC	CASSGSASGISYEQYF
-	TRBV28	TRBJ2-3	-	TGTGCCAGCAGTTTCCGGAGTTCGGGGGATACGCAGTATTTT	CASSFRSSGDTQYF
TRBD1	TRBV27	TRBJ1-2	-	TGTGCCAGCAGTTCCGGGACAGGGGCGGGTGGCTACACCTTC	CASSSGTGAGGYTF